Listed here are 19 T cell receptor beta chains from one sample, sequenced in a study of T-cell memory formation after mild COVID-19. TCRdb itself ran the 5' RACE reads through MiXCR, one entry per CDR3 protein. The sample has approximately 570,000 distinct CDR3 sequences; about a sixth are singletons. Sequenced material: PBMCs or a T cell subset sorted from them (not recorded which). These receptors were obtained from an adult woman who had mild COVID-19 (a few samples of this study predate the infection). Cell type and time point are not known.

This clonotype was counted at least ten times. The chain couples TRBV20-1 to TRBJ2-3; TRBD1 or TRBD2 may be the D gene (5 bases each). The germline V gene encodes CDR1 DFQATT and CDR2 SNEGSKA (reference sequence). V was trimmed by 1 base and J by 3 bases, leaving 11 bases between them. The CDR3 is made up of 14 amino acids. CDR3 nucleotides: TGCAGTGCTAGAGGTTGGGGGAGTACAGATACGCAGTATTTT. Translating gives CSARGWGSTDTQYF.

This clonotype was picked up a small number of times. V is TRBV6-5 and J is TRBJ1-2; D perhaps matches TRBD1 (6 bases). Germline CDR1 and CDR2: MNHEY and SVGAGI. Trimming cost V 2 bases and J 1 base, with 17 bases left between them. This CDR3 is 17 amino acids long. The CDR3 spells CASSYTTGGGGNYGYTF. The CDR3 bases are TGTGCCAGCAGTTACACCACGGGGGGCGGGGGTAACTATGGCTACACCTTC.

For this clonotype: A read error may explain this, as a much larger clone is one base away. The V and J genes are TRBV4-2 and TRBJ1-1, with TRBD1 as a possible D gene (5 bases). The CDR3 runs 16 residues. V lost 4 bases and J lost 5, with 20 bases in between. CDR1 and CDR2 (germline): LGHNA, YNFKEQ. The CDR3 coding sequence is TGTGCCAGCAGCCGAGAAGAGGGGACCGGGACTACTGAAGCTTTCTTT. As protein: CASSREEGTGTTEAFF.

The V call is TRBV12-3 or TRBV12-4, the J call TRBJ2-2; D gene ambiguous. The CDR3 loop spans 13 amino acids. The V end lost 2 bases, the J end lost 6 bases, and 7 bases lay between the germline ends. CDR3 residues: CASSLRFPGELFF. The CDR3 DNA follows: TGTGCCAGCAGTTTAAGGTTTCCCGGGGAGCTGTTTTTT.

This clonotype has a handful of counts. V is TRBV5-1 and J is TRBJ2-6; weak D call: TRBD1 (5 bases). Germline V gene lookup returns CDR1 SGHRS and CDR2 YFSETQ. The V end was cut by 0 bases, the J end by 2 bases, with 9 bases between. This CDR3 comprises 16 residues. The CDR3 DNA sequence: TGCGCCAGCAGCTTGGTTAGGGGCACTGGGGCCAACGTCCTGACTTTC. Its translation: CASSLVRGTGANVLTF.

A word on this clonotype: Compared with germline, one end of the junction differs, possibly owing to a read error. The rearrangement uses TRBV20-1 and TRBJ2-1, with 9 bases identical to TRBD2. Germline V CDR1 and CDR2: DFQATT, SNEGSKA (reference sequence). The length of the CDR3 is 16 residues. CDR3 DNA: TGCAGGGCTACTGTTGCGGGAGGGCCGGGTCGAGATGAGCAGTTCTTC. Amino acids: CRATVAGGPGRDEQFF.

V usage is TRBV6-5 and J usage is TRBJ1-5; no definite D call. Germline V lookup: CDR1 MNHEY, CDR2 SVGAGI. The CDR3 length is 13 residues. V dropped 6 bases and J dropped 6 bases, with 12 bases sitting between them. The CDR3 here is CASSPGLSQPQHF. DNA for the CDR3: TGTGCCAGCAGCCCTGGGTTGAGTCAGCCCCAGCATTTT.

For the CDR3, the DNA is TGTGCCAGCTCACCCCGGGACGGAGATCAGCCCCAGCATTTT. Its protein is CASSPRDGDQPQHF. The chain employs TRBV18 and TRBJ1-5; the D gene is possibly TRBD1 (5 bases). V was pared by 3 bases and J by 5 bases, with 11 bases between. The germline gives CDR1 KGHSH, CDR2 LQKENI. There are 14 residues in the CDR3.

This clonotype was detected many times. The chain combines TRBV10-2 with TRBJ2-7; D is perhaps TRBD1 (5 bases). V shed 2 bases and J shed 0 bases, with 14 bases lying between them. Per the germline V gene, CDR1 is WSHSY and CDR2 is SAAADI. This CDR3 spans 16 amino acids. The CDR3 coding sequence is TGCGCCAGCAGTGAGAAGGGGCCGCGTTACTCCTACGAGCAGTACTTC. Translating gives CASSEKGPRYSYEQYF.

This clonotype has ten or more counts. The V and J genes are TRBV18 and TRBJ2-1; no reliable D call. Germline V gene sequence: CDR1 KGHSH, CDR2 LQKENI. V gave up 5 bases and J gave up 6 bases, with 17 bases separating them. The CDR3 consists of 15 residues. CDR3 coding DNA: TGTGCCAGCTCAGCCACCAATCCGTCGACCAATGAGCAGTTCTTC. Amino acid sequence: CASSATNPSTNEQFF. The whole variable domain, filled in from reference TRBV18 and TRBJ2-1, reads NAGVMQNPRHLVRRRGQEARLRCSPMKGHSHVYWYRQLPEEGLKFMVYLQKENIIDESGMPKERFSAEFPKEGPSILRIQQVVRGDSAAYFCASSATNPSTNEQFFGPGTRLTVL.

This clonotype was found a few times. The chain has TRBV7-2 and TRBJ2-7; the D gene is possibly TRBD1 (5 bases). Trimming removed 0 bases at V and 6 bases at J, with 12 bases between. This CDR3 spans 14 amino acids. CDR1 is SGHTA and CDR2 is FQGNSA in the germline V gene. CDR3 region: CASSLAQGGFEQYF. The CDR3 bases are TGTGCCAGCAGCTTAGCCCAGGGTGGCTTCGAGCAGTACTTC.

This sequence joins TRBV7-8 and TRBJ2-2; D is uncertain. Trimming left V 3 bases short and J 4 bases short, with 6 bases between. Germline V gene sequence: CDR1 SGHVS, CDR2 FQNEAQ. The CDR3 totals 13 residues. In DNA, the CDR3 is TGTGCCAGCAGCTTCGTAGGCACCGGGGAGCTGTTTTTT. As protein: CASSFVGTGELFF. The full variable domain, rest sourced from reference TRBV7-8 and TRBJ2-2, is GAGVSQSPRYKVAKRGQDVALRCDPISGHVSLFWYQQALGQGPEFLTYFQNEAQLDKSGLPSDRFFAERPEGSVSTLKIQRTQQEDSAVYLCASSFVGTGELFFGEGSRLTVL.

This sequence joins TRBV19 and TRBJ2-7; D is undetermined. V was pared by 1 base and J by 0 bases, with 10 bases between. Germline V gene data show CDR1 as LNHDA and CDR2 as SQIVND (reference sequence). CDR3 length: 15 amino acids. DNA of the CDR3: TGTGCCAGTAGTATAGGATCCCCGAGCTCCTACGAGCAGTACTTC. This encodes CASSIGSPSSYEQYF.

The chain combines TRBV6-5 with TRBJ1-5; 8 nucleotides match TRBD1. Germline CDR1 and CDR2: MNHEY and SVGAGI. This CDR3 is built from 13 residues. J lost 14 bases, V lost 2 bases, and 8 bases had no gene match. CDR3 in DNA: TGTGCCAGCAGTTACCTTCGGACAGGGTCGGAGCATTTT. Translation gives CASSYLRTGSEHF.

The chain combines TRBV5-8 with TRBJ2-5, with 7 nucleotides matching TRBD2. V shed 4 bases and J 5 bases; nucleotides not matched to a gene: 8. In germline, CDR1 is SGHTS, CDR2 YDEGEE. This CDR3 is built from 14 residues. The CDR3 DNA follows: TGTGCCAGCAGCCAGGGACTAATCTCGGAGACCCAGTACTTC. This translates into CASSQGLISETQYF.

The chain combines TRBV7-3 with TRBJ2-2; 10 bases align to TRBD2. The germline gives CDR1 SGHTA, CDR2 FQGTGA. This CDR3 is built from 19 residues. The V gene end was trimmed by 1 base and the J gene end by 2 bases; junction bases not matched to a gene: 10. The CDR3: CASSLMPLSGGTNTGELFF. The DNA of the CDR3 is TGTGCCAGCAGCTTAATGCCCCTTAGCGGGGGGACAAACACCGGGGAGCTGTTTTTT.

This clonotype appeared a few times. This chain links TRBV7-2 with TRBJ1-3; possible D gene TRBD1, 5 bases. The CDR3 has 15 amino acids. Germline V gene sequence: CDR1 SGHTA, CDR2 FQGNSA. Trimming took off 1 base at V and 4 bases at J, with 11 bases between the two ends. The CDR3 nucleotides read TGTGCCAGCAGCTTAGGAGCAGGACAAGGAAACACCATATATTTT. Protein: CASSLGAGQGNTIYF.

The V and J genes are TRBV29-1 and TRBJ1-1, with D possibly TRBD1 on 5 matching bases. The CDR3 loop spans 15 amino acids. Germline CDR1 is SQVTM and CDR2 is ANQGSEA. Between the trimmed V and J ends, which lost 1 base and 4 bases, there was a span of 16 bases. The CDR3 is CSVEGVRGVATEAFF. The CDR3 nucleotides read TGCAGCGTTGAAGGGGTTCGAGGGGTGGCCACTGAAGCTTTCTTT.

The chain is built from TRBV30 and TRBJ2-2, with a possible D match to TRBD2 (5 bases). Germline CDR1 reads GTSNPN; CDR2 reads SVGIG (reference sequence). Trimming removed 4 bases from V and 0 bases from J, with 21 bases in between. The CDR3 covers 18 residues. CDR3 nucleotide sequence: TGTGCCTGGACCCGGTTTAAAGCTAGCACGGCGAACACCGGGGAGCTGTTTTTT. It codes for CAWTRFKASTANTGELFF.